The 13 T cell receptor beta chains reported below all come from one sample, sequenced in a study of T cell responses to AZD1222 COVID-19 vaccine. Libraries were prepared by immunoSEQ multiplex PCR; TCRdb keeps only in-frame clonotypes and omits some of them. This table has about 150,000 clones, 86% appearing once. The material sequenced was peripheral blood, taken on day 0 of MenACWY control vaccination. These receptors were taken from an adult in good health.

The rearrangement joins TRBV12-3 or TRBV12-4 to TRBJ1-2; D perhaps matches TRBD1 (6 bases). The CDR3 runs 13 residues. With 5 bases removed from V and 2 bases from J, the gap between germline ends came to 9 bases. CDR3 region: CASSVGQNYGYTF. Written as DNA, the CDR3 is TGTGCCAGCAGTGTAGGACAGAACTATGGCTACACCTTC.

The gene calls are TRBV5-1 and TRBJ2-4; 10 nucleotides line up with TRBD1. The CDR3 is 15 residues long. Looked up from germline, CDR1 is SGHRS and CDR2 is YFSETQ. J gave up 3 bases and V 4 bases, and 4 bases lay outside the gene matches. CDR3 nucleotide sequence: TGCGCCAGCAGCCCTAGGACAGGGGGCAAAAACATTCAGTACTTC. As protein: CASSPRTGGKNIQYF.

V gene TRBV4-3 combines with J gene TRBJ1-2; D is uncertain. The length of the CDR3 is 15 residues. V was trimmed by 4 bases and J by 4 bases, leaving 16 bases between them. Germline CDR1 is LGHNA and CDR2 is YSLEER. As DNA, the CDR3 is TGCGCCAGCAGCCCGTCAGAAGCCATAGCCTATGGCTACACCTTC. It codes for CASSPSEAIAYGYTF.

The genes are TRBV5-6 and TRBJ2-3; D remains unclear. This CDR3 contains 13 residues. The V gene lost 2 bases and the J gene lost 6 bases, with 10 bases spanning the gap. The V gene's germline CDR1 is SGHDT and CDR2 YYEEEE. The CDR3 sequence: CASSLLYGDTQYF. CDR3 DNA: TGTGCCAGCAGCTTACTGTACGGGGATACGCAGTATTTT.

The chain is built from TRBV15 and TRBJ1-4; no clear D. Looked up from germline, CDR1 is LNHNV and CDR2 is YYDKDF (reference sequence). With 2 bases removed from V and 8 bases from J, the gap between germline ends came to 9 bases. CDR3 size: 13 residues. DNA for the CDR3: TGTGCCACCAGCAGATCTCAGGAAGAAAAACTGTTTTTT. The encoded protein is CATSRSQEEKLFF.

The genes are TRBV7-9 and TRBJ1-1, with 8 positions matching TRBD1. The length of the CDR3 is 15 residues. Germline CDR1 and CDR2: SEHNR and FQNEAQ (reference sequence). V was clipped by 5 bases and J by 2 bases; unmatched bases: 7. The CDR3 nucleotides are TGTGCCAGCAGCCCAAGACAGGGGCTTAACACTGAAGCTTTCTTT. The encoded protein is CASSPRQGLNTEAFF.

The V call is TRBV6-5, the J call TRBJ1-2; no reliable D call. Germline CDR1 reads MNHEY; CDR2 reads SVGAGI. V was pared by 7 bases and J by 2 bases, with 14 bases between. The CDR3 is made up of 14 amino acids. This chain's CDR3 is CASKRTAMNYGYTF. The CDR3 DNA is TGTGCCAGCAAAAGAACCGCAATGAACTATGGCTACACCTTC.

This clone appeared once. This chain connects TRBV19 to TRBJ1-1, with 11 bases aligning to TRBD1. The CDR3 consists of 16 residues. Trimming took 9 bases from V and 5 from J; bases not matched to a gene: 14. Germline V CDR1 and CDR2: LNHDA, SQIVND (reference sequence). As DNA, the CDR3 is TGTGCCAGCACCTCGGGGACAGGGGGTTGGTGGACTGAAGCTTTCTTT. It is translated as CASTSGTGGWWTEAFF.

This clone has only a few counts. The rearrangement joins TRBV18 to TRBJ1-5; D not certain. Trimming cost V 2 bases and J 2 bases, with 7 bases left between them. This CDR3 has 14 residues. Germline CDR1 reads KGHSH; CDR2 reads LQKENI. The DNA of the CDR3 is TGTGCCAGCTCACCAAAGGACGGCAATCAGCCCCAGCATTTT. Protein: CASSPKDGNQPQHF.

The rearrangement links TRBV5-1 to TRBJ2-7; possible D gene TRBD2, 6 bases. The CDR3 loop spans 15 amino acids. V gave up 4 bases and J gave up 5 bases, with 19 bases separating them. The germline gives CDR1 SGHRS, CDR2 YFSETQ. The DNA for the CDR3 is TGCGCCAGCAGCGTCCTCGGGAGTCAAGGCGACGAGCAGTACTTC. Protein product: CASSVLGSQGDEQYF.

In its sample, this clone was seen a few times. The chain uses TRBV7-2 and TRBJ1-1, with a tentative D call TRBD1 (6 bases). CDR1 SGHTA and CDR2 FQGNSA come from the germline V gene. The V gene lost 5 bases and the J gene lost 1 base, with 14 bases spanning the gap. CDR3 size: 15 residues. CDR3 residues: CASSPRQVTNTEAFF. CDR3 nucleotides: TGTGCCAGCAGCCCCCGACAGGTGACGAACACTGAAGCTTTCTTT. The full variable domain, with the rest looked up from reference TRBV7-2 and TRBJ1-1, is GAGVSQSPSNKVTEKGKDVELRCDPISGHTALYWYRQSLGQGLEFLIYFQGNSAPDKSGLPSDRFSAERTGGSVSTLTIQRTQQEDSAVYLCASSPRQVTNTEAFFGQGTRLTVV.

This clone is a singleton in its sample. The chain carries TRBV19 and TRBJ1-5; TRBD1 might be the D (6 bases). Germline-derived CDR1 and CDR2 are LNHDA and SQIVND (reference sequence). The CDR3 has 14 amino acids. V was cut by 6 bases and J by 4 bases, with 13 bases left in between. The CDR3 protein is CASSGQNMNQPQHF. The CDR3 DNA reads as TGTGCCAGTAGCGGACAGAACATGAATCAGCCCCAGCATTTT.

The table lists this clone with a count of one. The V and J genes are TRBV12-5 and TRBJ1-1; no clear D. The germline V and J ends were trimmed by 6 bases and 0 bases, with 8 bases remaining between them. Germline CDR1 is LGHNT and CDR2 is FRNRAP. CDR3 size: 13 residues. CDR3 in amino acids: CASGADLNTEAFF. DNA of the CDR3: TGTGCTAGTGGGGCGGATCTGAACACTGAAGCTTTCTTT.